This T cell receptor (beta chain) originates from a study of cytotoxic CD8 clonotypes in ibrutinib-treated CLL. About the study: The group held 10 to 11 relapsed/refractory and fewer than 16 treatment-naive patients, with roughly 17 IGHV unmutated. Notes on the study in general: Contraction or stability on treatment was seen for public clonotypes, which were uncommon. Age-matched healthy donor levels were exceeded by baseline clonality, which tracked circulating CD8+ T-cell counts.

V lost 2 bases and J lost 11; bases outside the gene matches: 12. CDR1 and CDR2 from the germline V gene are MNHEY and SVGAGI. The CDR3 spans 15 residues. TCRdb's table, derived via immunoSEQ multiplex PCR, lists solely in-frame clones and lacks some. Seen here are just over 200,000 clones, about 75% observed once, and the top ten hold approximately 6%. For this clone: Its antigen is not known.

The sequences come from PBMCs, collected after 12 months of ibrutinib treatment. This clonotype was obtained from a human donor with chronic lymphocytic leukemia. V and J are TRBV6-5 and TRBJ1-5; 7 bases fit TRBD1. Written as DNA, the CDR3 is TGTGCCAGCAGTTACGGGACAGTCGCCTTAGGGGCCCAGCATTTT. Protein: CASSYGTVALGAQHF.